The 28 T cell receptor beta chains below come from one sample, sequenced in a study of blood T cell repertoires in COVID-19. Produced via immunoSEQ multiplex PCR; TCRdb's table is partial and in-frame only. The table lists 85,000 to 90,000 clones, 89% of them singletons, with roughly 5.2% in the top ten. The specimen sequenced was peripheral blood. The origin of the receptors is a woman of 80 years or more with active COVID-19.

This CDR3 reads CASSQRGQGYTF. In DNA, the CDR3 is TGTGCCAGCAGCCAAAGGGGGCAGGGCTACACCTTC. V and J are TRBV3-1 (or the pseudogene TRBV3-2) and TRBJ1-2; TRBD1 matches at 7 bases. This CDR3 has 12 amino acids. Germline CDR1 and CDR2: LGHDT and YNNKEL (reference sequence). The ends lost 2 bases at V and 8 bases at J; junction bases unmatched: 2.

V usage is TRBV3-1 (or the pseudogene TRBV3-2) and J usage is TRBJ2-7; TRBD2 matches 8 bases. This CDR3 is built from 16 residues. Germline trimming cut 0 bases from V and 7 bases from J; bases unmatched to any gene: 11. CDR1 is LGHDT, CDR2 YNNKEL, per germline (reference sequence). CDR3 sequence reads: CASSQEGPGGPGEQYF. CDR3 DNA: TGTGCCAGCAGCCAAGAGGGGCCGGGAGGGCCGGGGGAGCAGTACTTC.

In this sample, this clone turned up once. The chain links TRBV11-3 to TRBJ2-2; the D is unclear. The CDR3 covers 14 residues. The V end was cut by 3 bases, the J end by 0 bases, with 5 bases between. Per the germline V gene, CDR1 is SGHNT and CDR2 is YENEEA. CDR3 amino acids: CASSFRSNTGELFF. The CDR3 region has the DNA TGTGCCAGCAGCTTCAGATCGAACACCGGGGAGCTGTTTTTT.

The genes are TRBV4-2 and TRBJ1-2; D may be TRBD1 (5 bases). CDR3 length: 12 amino acids. Trimming removed 8 bases at V and 4 bases at J, with 11 bases between. The germline gives CDR1 LGHNA, CDR2 YNFKEQ. The CDR3 DNA is TGTGCCAGCGGGCGGGGCCTCTATGGCTACACCTTC. As protein: CASGRGLYGYTF.

The chain combines TRBV5-4 with TRBJ1-2; TRBD1 might be the D (6 bases). Looked up from germline, CDR1 is SGHNT and CDR2 is YYREEE (reference sequence). The CDR3 is made up of 15 amino acids. V gave up 4 bases and J gave up 4 bases, with 17 bases separating them. The CDR3 sequence: CASSPGRGWVYGYTF. The CDR3 nucleotides read TGTGCCAGCAGCCCCGGCAGGGGTTGGGTCTATGGCTACACCTTC.

The CDR3 loop is CATSRGTSGNTGELFF. Here the CDR3 DNA reads TGTGCCACCAGCCGAGGGACTAGCGGGAACACCGGGGAGCTGTTTTTT. This chain uses TRBV15 with TRBJ2-2; 11 bases are a match to TRBD2. CDR3 length equals 16 residues. Per the germline V gene, CDR1 is LNHNV and CDR2 is YYDKDF (reference sequence). The ends lost 5 bases at V and 1 base at J; junction bases unmatched: 3.

V gene TRBV7-2 combines with J gene TRBJ1-3; TRBD1 aligns across 9 bases. CDR1 and CDR2 from the germline V gene are SGHTA and FQGNSA. The trim removed 6 bases at V and 3 bases at J, leaving 6 bases unmatched. The CDR3 runs 15 residues. CDR3 sequence: CASSLDRGNGNTIYF. The CDR3 coding sequence is TGTGCCAGCAGTTTGGACAGGGGAAATGGAAACACCATATATTTT.

Only a few counts were recorded for this clone. This chain connects TRBV6-6 to TRBJ2-2, with D maybe TRBD2 (6 bases). CDR1 is MNHNY, CDR2 SVGAGI, per germline (reference sequence). The V end lost 4 bases, the J end lost 3 bases, and 9 bases lay between the germline ends. The CDR3 is 14 residues long. The CDR3, as DNA: TGTGCCAGCAGTTTCAGGGAGGACACCGGGGAGCTGTTTTTT. Translating it yields CASSFREDTGELFF.

The V gene is TRBV5-1, the J gene TRBJ2-1; D is possibly TRBD2 (5 bases). The CDR3 loop spans 14 amino acids. V gave up 5 bases and J gave up 0 bases, with 9 bases separating them. CDR1 and CDR2 from the germline V gene are SGHRS and YFSETQ. The CDR3 sequence is CASSEDFSYNEQFF. In DNA form, the CDR3 reads TGCGCCAGCAGTGAGGACTTCTCCTACAATGAGCAGTTCTTC.

V usage is TRBV18 and J usage is TRBJ2-1; 15 bases match TRBD2. From germline, CDR1 is KGHSH and CDR2 LQKENI. CDR3 size: 17 residues. Unmatched junction bases numbered 0, after V lost 0 bases and J lost 3 bases. The CDR3 DNA follows: TGTGCCAGCTCACCACCGGGACTAGCGGGAGGCTACAATGAGCAGTTCTTC. Translating gives CASSPPGLAGGYNEQFF.

The gene calls are TRBV19 and TRBJ1-1; D might be TRBD1 (5 bases). V was cut by 1 base and J by 2 bases, with 14 bases left in between. There are 16 residues in the CDR3. Per the germline V gene, CDR1 is LNHDA and CDR2 is SQIVND (reference sequence). DNA of the CDR3: TGTGCCAGTAGTATAGGGACGGGGGTAGGCAACACTGAAGCTTTCTTT. Protein: CASSIGTGVGNTEAFF.

A single count supports this clone. This chain uses TRBV27 with TRBJ2-3; 9 bases line up with TRBD1. Germline loops: CDR1 MNHEY, CDR2 SMNVEV (reference sequence). V trimming: 5 bases; J trimming: 2 bases; junction bases outside the gene matches: 17. This CDR3 is built from 19 residues. CDR3 sequence (DNA): TGTGCCAGCAGTCCTCCCCCCGGGACAGGGTACACCTACACAGATACGCAGTATTTT. The encoded protein is CASSPPPGTGYTYTDTQYF.

This chain joins TRBV7-9 and TRBJ2-6, with D tentatively TRBD2 (5 bases). V was trimmed by 11 bases and J by 1 base, leaving 12 bases between them. Germline-derived CDR1 and CDR2 are SEHNR and FQNEAQ (reference sequence). This CDR3 is 14 amino acids long. CDR3 protein: CALETGSGANVLTF. The CDR3, as DNA: TGTGCCCTCGAAACGGGGTCTGGGGCCAACGTCCTGACTTTC.

The chain combines TRBV6-6 with TRBJ1-1; possibly TRBD1 for D (5 bases). CDR3 length: 15 amino acids. V was shortened by 5 bases and J by 4 bases, with 17 bases between the two germline ends. The V gene's germline CDR1 is MNHNY and CDR2 SVGAGI (reference sequence). The CDR3 loop reads CASSGPGDKGTEAFF. As DNA, the CDR3 is TGTGCCAGCAGTGGGCCGGGGGATAAGGGCACTGAAGCTTTCTTT.

The V gene is TRBV7-2, the J gene TRBJ2-5; 7 nucleotides match TRBD2. J was trimmed by 5 bases and V by 0 bases; bases with no gene match: 3. The V gene's germline CDR1 is SGHTA and CDR2 FQGNSA. The CDR3 loop spans 14 amino acids. The CDR3 coding sequence is TGTGCCAGCAGCTTAGCGACTAGCCGGGAGACCCAGTACTTC. Translating gives CASSLATSRETQYF. Complete variable domain (other parts from reference TRBV7-2 and TRBJ2-5): GAGVSQSPSNKVTEKGKDVELRCDPISGHTALYWYRQSLGQGLEFLIYFQGNSAPDKSGLPSDRFSAERTGGSVSTLTIQRTQQEDSAVYLCASSLATSRETQYFGPGTRLLVL.

The rearrangement links TRBV29-1 to TRBJ2-7; 8 nucleotides align to TRBD1. Trimming removed 5 bases from V and 2 bases from J; junction bases left unmatched: 8. The germline CDR1 and CDR2 sequences are SQVTM and ANQGSEA. The CDR3 contains 14 residues. The CDR3 region is CSVSSGTGPYEQYF. CDR3 DNA: TGCAGCGTTTCATCCGGGACAGGACCCTACGAGCAGTACTTC.

The V call is TRBV7-2, the J call TRBJ2-3, with 10 bases identical to TRBD2. The length of the CDR3 is 14 residues. Unmatched junction bases numbered 2, after V lost 4 bases and J lost 4 bases. CDR1 is SGHTA, CDR2 FQGNSA, per germline. The CDR3 nucleotides read TGTGCCAGCAGCTCCCTAGCGGGAGCAGATACGCAGTATTTT. This translates into CASSSLAGADTQYF.

V is TRBV28 and J is TRBJ2-5; possible D gene TRBD1, 5 bases. The ends were cut back, 2 bases at V and 1 base at J, with 14 bases in the middle. This CDR3 is 16 amino acids long. Germline V gene sequence: CDR1 MDHEN, CDR2 SYDVKM. CDR3 residues: CASSLRTGPSQETQYF. In DNA, the CDR3 is TGTGCCAGCAGTTTACGCACAGGTCCTAGCCAAGAGACCCAGTACTTC.

This chain links TRBV2 with TRBJ2-7, with D perhaps TRBD2 (5 bases). CDR1 is SNHLY, CDR2 FYNNEI, per germline. The CDR3 consists of 13 residues. The V end was cut by 5 bases, the J end by 9 bases, with 17 bases between. DNA of the CDR3: TGTGCCAGCAGTCCGCTGGACTCCTCCCCGCAGTACTTC. Its translation is CASSPLDSSPQYF.

The gene calls are TRBV5-4 and TRBJ1-5; D is undetermined. Trimming cost V 0 bases and J 4 bases, with 5 bases left between them. This CDR3 has 13 residues. In germline, CDR1 is SGHNT, CDR2 YYREEE (reference sequence). The CDR3 region is CASSLGENQPQHF. Here the CDR3 DNA reads TGTGCCAGCAGCTTGGGAGAGAATCAGCCCCAGCATTTT.

The chain is built from TRBV28 and TRBJ1-3; 8 bases line up with TRBD1. V gave up 5 bases and J gave up 0 bases; unmatched junction bases: 3. Germline values: CDR1 MDHEN, CDR2 SYDVKM. The CDR3 length is 15 residues. The CDR3 region is CASSADRGSGNTIYF. The CDR3 DNA reads as TGTGCCAGCAGTGCTGACAGGGGCTCTGGAAACACCATATATTTT.

The gene calls are TRBV19 and TRBJ2-7; possibly TRBD1 for D (7 bases). Germline assignment: CDR1 LNHDA and CDR2 SQIVND (reference sequence). CDR3 size: 16 residues. Trimming left V 4 bases short and J 2 bases short, with 18 bases between. The CDR3 region is CASSRRGTVSTYEQYF. The CDR3 nucleotides are TGTGCCAGTAGTAGGAGGGGGACAGTGAGTACCTACGAGCAGTACTTC.

The chain joins TRBV7-2 to TRBJ2-1; D is uncertain. The germline CDR1 and CDR2 sequences are SGHTA and FQGNSA. Trimming took off 0 bases at V and 7 bases at J, with 16 bases between the two ends. This CDR3 is built from 16 residues. CDR3 residues: CASSLASGWRKNEQFF. In DNA, the CDR3 is TGTGCCAGCAGCTTAGCCTCCGGTTGGCGGAAAAATGAGCAGTTCTTC.

The chain uses TRBV24-1 and TRBJ1-4, with a weak D call TRBD1 (5 bases). CDR3 size: 14 residues. V dropped 7 bases and J dropped 5 bases, with 13 bases sitting between them. Germline V gives CDR1 KGHDR, CDR2 SFDVKD. The CDR3 sequence is CATSPTGENEKLFF. CDR3 sequence (DNA): TGTGCCACCAGCCCTACAGGCGAAAATGAAAAACTGTTTTTT.

The chain links TRBV7-2 to TRBJ1-2; no firm D call. V was pared by 1 base and J by 0 bases, with 9 bases between. Germline CDR1 and CDR2: SGHTA and FQGNSA. This CDR3 spans 15 amino acids. In DNA form, the CDR3 reads TGTGCCAGCAGCTTAGGGCCGACACCTAACTATGGCTACACCTTC. It is translated as CASSLGPTPNYGYTF.

J is TRBJ1-3 and V is TRBV20-1; 7 bases match TRBD1. The V segment lost 3 bases and the J segment 2 bases; nucleotides outside the gene matches: 13. CDR1 is DFQATT and CDR2 is SNEGSKA in the germline V gene (reference sequence). The CDR3 has 17 amino acids. The CDR3 loop reads CSASSTGVETAGNTIYF. In DNA form, the CDR3 reads TGCAGTGCTAGTTCTACAGGGGTAGAAACTGCTGGAAACACCATATATTTT.

The V call is TRBV29-1, the J call TRBJ2-3, with D unclear. Deletions cut 5 bases from V and 0 bases from J, with 9 bases between. Germline CDR1 SQVTM, CDR2 ANQGSEA. The length of the CDR3 is 13 residues. Here the CDR3 reads CSVLRFSTDTQYF. The CDR3 nucleotides are TGCAGCGTTCTACGGTTTAGCACAGATACGCAGTATTTT.

The V gene is TRBV6-2 or TRBV6-3, the J gene TRBJ2-7; 13 positions match TRBD2. The CDR3 consists of 15 residues. The germline V gene encodes CDR1 MNHEY and CDR2 SVGEGT. V was clipped by 4 bases and J by 12 bases; unmatched bases: 12. CDR3 sequence: CASSSTTSGRRVSYF. The CDR3 DNA sequence: TGTGCCAGCAGTTCGACGACTAGCGGGAGGAGAGTTTCGTACTTC.